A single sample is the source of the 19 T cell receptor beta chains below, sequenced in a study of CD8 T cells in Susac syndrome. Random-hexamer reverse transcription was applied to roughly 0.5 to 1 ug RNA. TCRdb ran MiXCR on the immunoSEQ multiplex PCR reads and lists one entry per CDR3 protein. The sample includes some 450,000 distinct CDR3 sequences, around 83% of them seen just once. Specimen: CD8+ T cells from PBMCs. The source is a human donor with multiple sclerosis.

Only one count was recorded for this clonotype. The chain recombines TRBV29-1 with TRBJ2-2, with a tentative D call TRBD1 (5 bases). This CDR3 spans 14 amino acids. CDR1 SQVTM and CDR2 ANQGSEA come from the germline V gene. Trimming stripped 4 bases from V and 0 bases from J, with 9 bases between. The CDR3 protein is CSVVSRANTGELFF. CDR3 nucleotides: TGCAGCGTTGTAAGCAGGGCGAACACCGGGGAGCTGTTTTTT.

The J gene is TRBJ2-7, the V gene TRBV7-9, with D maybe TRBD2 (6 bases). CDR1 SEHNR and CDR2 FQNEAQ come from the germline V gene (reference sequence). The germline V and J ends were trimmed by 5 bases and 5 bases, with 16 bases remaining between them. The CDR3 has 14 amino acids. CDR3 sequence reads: CASSGVPGRNEQYF. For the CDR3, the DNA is TGTGCCAGCAGCGGCGTGCCAGGGAGGAACGAGCAGTACTTC.

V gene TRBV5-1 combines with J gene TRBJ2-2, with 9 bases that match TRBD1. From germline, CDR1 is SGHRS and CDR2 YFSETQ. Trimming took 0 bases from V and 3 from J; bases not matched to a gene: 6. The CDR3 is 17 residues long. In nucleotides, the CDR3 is TGCGCCAGCAGCTTGGGCGATACAGGGGGCGACACCGGGGAGCTGTTTTTT. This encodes CASSLGDTGGDTGELFF.

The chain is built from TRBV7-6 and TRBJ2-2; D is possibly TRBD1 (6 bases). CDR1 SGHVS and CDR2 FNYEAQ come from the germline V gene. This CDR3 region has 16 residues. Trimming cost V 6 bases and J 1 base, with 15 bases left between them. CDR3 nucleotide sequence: TGTGCCAGCAGTTCCGGGACACGTAAGAACACCGGGGAGCTGTTTTTT. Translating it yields CASSSGTRKNTGELFF.

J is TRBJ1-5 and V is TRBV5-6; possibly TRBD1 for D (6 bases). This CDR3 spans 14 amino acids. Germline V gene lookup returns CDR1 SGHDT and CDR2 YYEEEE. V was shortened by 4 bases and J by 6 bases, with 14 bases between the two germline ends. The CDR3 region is CASSDKGGGQPQHF. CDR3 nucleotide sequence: TGTGCCAGCAGCGACAAAGGGGGTGGTCAGCCCCAGCATTTT. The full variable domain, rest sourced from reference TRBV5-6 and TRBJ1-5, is DAGVTQSPTHLIKTRGQQVTLRCSPKSGHDTVSWYQQALGQGPQFIFQYYEEEERQRGNFPDRFSGHQFPNYSSELNVNALLLGDSALYLCASSDKGGGQPQHFGDGTRLSIL.

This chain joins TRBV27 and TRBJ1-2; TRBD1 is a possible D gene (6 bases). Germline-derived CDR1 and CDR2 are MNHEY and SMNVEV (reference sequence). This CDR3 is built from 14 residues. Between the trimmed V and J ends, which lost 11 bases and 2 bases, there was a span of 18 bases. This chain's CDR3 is CASHRGGLNYGYTF. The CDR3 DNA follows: TGTGCCTCCCATCGGGGGGGCTTAAACTATGGCTACACCTTC.

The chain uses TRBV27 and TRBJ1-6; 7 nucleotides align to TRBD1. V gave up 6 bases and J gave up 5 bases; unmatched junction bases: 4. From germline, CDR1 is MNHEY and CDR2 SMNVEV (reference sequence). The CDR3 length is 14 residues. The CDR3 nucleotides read TGTGCCAGCAGGGTAGGGACAGATAATTCACCCCTCCACTTT. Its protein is CASRVGTDNSPLHF.

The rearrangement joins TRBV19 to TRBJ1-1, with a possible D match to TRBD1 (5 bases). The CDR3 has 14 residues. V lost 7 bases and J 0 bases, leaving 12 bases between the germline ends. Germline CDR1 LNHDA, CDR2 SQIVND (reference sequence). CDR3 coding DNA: TGTGCCAGTACCGTAGGGGAGGTGAACACTGAAGCTTTCTTT. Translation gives CASTVGEVNTEAFF.

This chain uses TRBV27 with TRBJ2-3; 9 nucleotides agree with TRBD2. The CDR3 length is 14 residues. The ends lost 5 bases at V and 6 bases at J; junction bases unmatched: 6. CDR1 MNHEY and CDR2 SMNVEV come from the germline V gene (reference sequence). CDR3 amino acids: CASSVLAGFDTQYF. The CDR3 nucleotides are TGTGCCAGCAGTGTCCTAGCGGGGTTTGATACGCAGTATTTT.

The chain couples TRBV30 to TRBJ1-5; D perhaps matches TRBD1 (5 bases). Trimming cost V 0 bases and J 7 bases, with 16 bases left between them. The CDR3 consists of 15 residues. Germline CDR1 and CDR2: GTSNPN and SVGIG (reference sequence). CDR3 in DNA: TGTGCCTGGAGTGTAGCCTTAGCAGGGCTCCAGCCCCAGCATTTT. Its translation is CAWSVALAGLQPQHF.

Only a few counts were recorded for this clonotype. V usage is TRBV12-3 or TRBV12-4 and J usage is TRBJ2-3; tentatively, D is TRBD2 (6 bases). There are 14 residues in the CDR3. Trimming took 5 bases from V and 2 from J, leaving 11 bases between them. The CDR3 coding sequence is TGTGCCAGCAGTCTTGCGGGACCCACAGATACGCAGTATTTT. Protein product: CASSLAGPTDTQYF.

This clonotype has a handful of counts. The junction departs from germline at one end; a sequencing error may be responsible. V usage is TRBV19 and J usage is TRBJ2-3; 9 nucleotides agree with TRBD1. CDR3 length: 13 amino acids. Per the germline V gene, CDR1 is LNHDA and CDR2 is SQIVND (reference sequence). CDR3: CASQGQGTDTQYF. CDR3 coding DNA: TGTGCCAGCCAGGGACAGGGCACGGATACGCAGTATTTT. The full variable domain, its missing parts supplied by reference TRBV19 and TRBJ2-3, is DGGITQSPKYLFRKEGQNVTLSCEQNLNHDAMYWYRQDPGQGLRLIYYSQIVNDFQKGDIAEGYSVSREKKESFPLTVTSAQKNPTAFYLCASQGQGTDTQYFGPGTRLTVL.

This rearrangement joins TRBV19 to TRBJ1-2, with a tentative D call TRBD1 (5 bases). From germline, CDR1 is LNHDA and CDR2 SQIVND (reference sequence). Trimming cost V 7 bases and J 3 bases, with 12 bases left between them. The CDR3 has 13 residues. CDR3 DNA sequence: TGTGCCAGTATCTCCCCGGGGGACTATGGCTACACCTTC. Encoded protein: CASISPGDYGYTF.

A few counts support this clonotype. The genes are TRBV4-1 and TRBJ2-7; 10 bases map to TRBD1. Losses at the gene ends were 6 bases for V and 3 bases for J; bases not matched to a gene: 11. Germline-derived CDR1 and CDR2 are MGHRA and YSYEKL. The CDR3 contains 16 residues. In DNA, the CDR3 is TGCGCCAGCAGTCTCCTTCCGGGACAGGGGTACTACGAGCAGTACTTC. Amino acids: CASSLLPGQGYYEQYF.

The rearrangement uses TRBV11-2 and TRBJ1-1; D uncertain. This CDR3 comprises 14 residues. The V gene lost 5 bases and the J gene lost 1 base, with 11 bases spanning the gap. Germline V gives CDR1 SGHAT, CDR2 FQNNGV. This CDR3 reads CASSKRTENTEAFF. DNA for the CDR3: TGTGCCAGCAGCAAACGCACGGAGAACACTGAAGCTTTCTTT. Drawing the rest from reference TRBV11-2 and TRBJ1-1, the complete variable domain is EAGVAQSPRYKIIEKRQSVAFWCNPISGHATLYWYQQILGQGPKLLIQFQNNGVVDDSQLPKDRFSAERLKGVDSTLKIQPAKLEDSAVYLCASSKRTENTEAFFGQGTRLTVV.

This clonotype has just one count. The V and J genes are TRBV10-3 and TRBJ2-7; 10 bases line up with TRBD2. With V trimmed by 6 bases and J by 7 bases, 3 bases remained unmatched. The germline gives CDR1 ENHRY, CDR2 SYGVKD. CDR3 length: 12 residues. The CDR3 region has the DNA TGTGCCATCAGGGGACTAGCGTTAGAGCAGTACTTC. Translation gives CAIRGLALEQYF.

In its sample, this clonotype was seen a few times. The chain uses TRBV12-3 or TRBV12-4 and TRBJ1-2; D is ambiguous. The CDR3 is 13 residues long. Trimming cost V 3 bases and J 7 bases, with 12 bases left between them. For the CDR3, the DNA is TGTGCCAGCAGTTTTGGGGAGCCCCGTGGCTACACCTTC. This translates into CASSFGEPRGYTF.

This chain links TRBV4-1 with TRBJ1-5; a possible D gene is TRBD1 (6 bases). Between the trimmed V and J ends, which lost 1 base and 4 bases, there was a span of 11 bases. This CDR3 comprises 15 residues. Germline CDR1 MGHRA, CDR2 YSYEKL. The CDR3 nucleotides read TGCGCCAGCAGCCAAGGCAGGGGTGGGAATCAGCCCCAGCATTTT. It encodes CASSQGRGGNQPQHF.

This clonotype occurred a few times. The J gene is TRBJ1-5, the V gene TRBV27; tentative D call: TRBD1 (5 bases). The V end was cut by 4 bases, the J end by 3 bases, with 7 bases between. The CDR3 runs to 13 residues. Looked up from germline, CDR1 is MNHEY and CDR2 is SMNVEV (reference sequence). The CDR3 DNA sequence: TGTGCCAGCAGTTACGGGACCAATCAGCCCCAGCATTTT. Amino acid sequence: CASSYGTNQPQHF.